The clone carrying this T cell receptor (beta chain) was recorded a few times. Sample-barcoded 5' priming and a J-beta primer mix drove a second PCR of about 6 to 12 cycles. Each CDR3 protein is one row after TCRdb ran MiXCR on the 5' RACE reads. The sample has 1.5 million to 2 million distinct CDR3 sequences; 39% are singletons. This sample is part of a study of blood T cells in healthy people across ages. With 5 bases removed from V and 6 bases from J, the gap between germline ends came to 14 bases. The CDR3 sequence is 14 residues long. From germline, CDR1 is MDHEN and CDR2 SYDVKM. The source material was blood. V and J are TRBV28 and TRBJ2-1; the D gene is possibly TRBD1 (5 bases). This TCR was recovered from a human donor in good health. CDR3 amino acids: CASSLPLDSNEQFF. The CDR3 DNA reads as TGTGCCAGCAGTCTCCCCCTAGACAGCAATGAGCAGTTCTTC.